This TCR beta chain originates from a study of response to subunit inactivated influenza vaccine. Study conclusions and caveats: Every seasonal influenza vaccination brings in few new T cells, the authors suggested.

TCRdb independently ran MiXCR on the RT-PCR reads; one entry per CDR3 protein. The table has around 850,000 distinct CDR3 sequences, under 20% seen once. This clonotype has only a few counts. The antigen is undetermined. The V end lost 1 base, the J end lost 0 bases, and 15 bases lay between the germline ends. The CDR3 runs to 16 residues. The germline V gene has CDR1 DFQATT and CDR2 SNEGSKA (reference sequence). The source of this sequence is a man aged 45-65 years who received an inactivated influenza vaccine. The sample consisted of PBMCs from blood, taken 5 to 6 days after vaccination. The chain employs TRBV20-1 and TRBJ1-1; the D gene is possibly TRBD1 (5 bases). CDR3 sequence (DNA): TGCAGTGCTAGAGTCCCTCGGGGGGTGGTGAACACTGAAGCTTTCTTT. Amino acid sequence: CSARVPRGVVNTEAFF.